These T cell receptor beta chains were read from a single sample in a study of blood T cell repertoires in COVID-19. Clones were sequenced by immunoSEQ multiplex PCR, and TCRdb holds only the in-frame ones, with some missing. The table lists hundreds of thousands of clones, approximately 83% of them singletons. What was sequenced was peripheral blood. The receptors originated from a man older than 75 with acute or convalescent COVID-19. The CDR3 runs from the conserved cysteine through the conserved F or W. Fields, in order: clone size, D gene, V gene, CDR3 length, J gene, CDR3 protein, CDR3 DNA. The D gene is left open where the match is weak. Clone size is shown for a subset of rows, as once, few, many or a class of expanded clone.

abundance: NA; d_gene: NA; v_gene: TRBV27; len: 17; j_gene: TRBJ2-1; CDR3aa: CASSLRVREGRGNEQFF; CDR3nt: TGTGCCAGCAGTTTAAGAGTAAGGGAAGGCAGGGGCAATGAGCAGTTCTTC
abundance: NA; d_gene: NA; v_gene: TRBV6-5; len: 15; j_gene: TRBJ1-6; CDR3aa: CATREGSSYNSPLHF; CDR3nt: TGTGCCACGCGGGAGGGGAGCTCCTATAATTCACCCCTCCACTTT
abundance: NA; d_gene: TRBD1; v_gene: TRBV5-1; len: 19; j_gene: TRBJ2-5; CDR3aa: CASSWTRDRGNHRRETQYF; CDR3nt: TGCGCCAGCAGCTGGACCCGGGACAGGGGGAACCACAGGCGAGAGACCCAGTACTTC
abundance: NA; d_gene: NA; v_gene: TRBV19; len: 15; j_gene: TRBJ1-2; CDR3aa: CASSIAEGRSYGYTF; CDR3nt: TGTGCCAGTAGTATCGCGGAGGGAAGGAGTTATGGCTACACCTTC
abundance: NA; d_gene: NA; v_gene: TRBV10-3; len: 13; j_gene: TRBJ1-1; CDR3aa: CAISDDPRSEAFF; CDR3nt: TGTGCCATCAGTGATGACCCCAGGTCTGAAGCTTTCTTT
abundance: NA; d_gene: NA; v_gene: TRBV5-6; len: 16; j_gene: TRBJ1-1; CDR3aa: CASSLGGFTGNTEAFF; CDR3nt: TGTGCCAGCAGCTTGGGAGGCTTTACAGGGAACACTGAAGCTTTCTTT
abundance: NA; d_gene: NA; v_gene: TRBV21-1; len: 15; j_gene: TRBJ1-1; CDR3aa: CASSKAGGPGTEAFF; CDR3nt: TGTGCCAGCAGCAAAGCGGGGGGGCCAGGGACTGAAGCTTTCTTT
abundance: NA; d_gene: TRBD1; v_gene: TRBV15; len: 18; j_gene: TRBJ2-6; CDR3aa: CATSPRSEGAAGANVLTF; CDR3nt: TGTGCCACCAGCCCCCGATCCGAGGGGGCAGCTGGGGCCAACGTCCTGACTTTC
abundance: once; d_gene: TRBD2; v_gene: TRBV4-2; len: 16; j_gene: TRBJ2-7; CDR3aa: CASSRNPGLATAEQYF; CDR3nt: TGTGCCAGCAGCCGGAATCCGGGACTAGCGACGGCGGAGCAGTACTTC
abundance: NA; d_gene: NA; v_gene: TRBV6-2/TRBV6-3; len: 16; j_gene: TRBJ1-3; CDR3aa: CASSYSGRGARNTIYF; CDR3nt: TGTGCCAGCAGTTACTCCGGACGGGGAGCTCGAAACACCATATATTTT
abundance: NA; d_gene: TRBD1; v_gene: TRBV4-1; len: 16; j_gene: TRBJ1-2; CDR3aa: CASSQDLDRGDYGYTF; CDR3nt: TGCGCCAGCAGCCAAGATCTGGACAGGGGGGACTATGGCTACACCTTC
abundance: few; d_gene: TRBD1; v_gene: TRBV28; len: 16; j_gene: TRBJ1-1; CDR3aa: CASSLPGQGAGTEAFF; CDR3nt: TGTGCCAGCAGTTTACCGGGACAGGGGGCTGGCACTGAAGCTTTCTTT
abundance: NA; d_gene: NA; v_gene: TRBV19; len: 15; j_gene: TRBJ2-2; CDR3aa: CASSPVGSGTGELFF; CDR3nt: TGTGCCAGTAGTCCCGTCGGGAGCGGCACCGGGGAGCTGTTTTTT
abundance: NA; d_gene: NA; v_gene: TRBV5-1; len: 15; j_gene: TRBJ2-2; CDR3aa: CASSPLSANTGELFF; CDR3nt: TGCGCCAGCAGCCCCCTAAGCGCGAACACCGGGGAGCTGTTTTTT
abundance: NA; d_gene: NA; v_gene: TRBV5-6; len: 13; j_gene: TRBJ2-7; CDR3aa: CASSWGTTYEQYF; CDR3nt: TGTGCCAGCAGCTGGGGGACAACCTACGAGCAGTACTTC
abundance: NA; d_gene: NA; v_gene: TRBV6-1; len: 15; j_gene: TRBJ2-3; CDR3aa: CASSDLRGYTDTQYF; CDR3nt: TGTGCCAGCAGTGACCTTAGGGGTTACACAGATACGCAGTATTTT
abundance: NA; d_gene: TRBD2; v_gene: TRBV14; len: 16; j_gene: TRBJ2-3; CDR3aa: CASSPLAGDDQDTQYF; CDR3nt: TGTGCCAGCAGCCCACTAGCGGGGGACGATCAGGATACGCAGTATTTT
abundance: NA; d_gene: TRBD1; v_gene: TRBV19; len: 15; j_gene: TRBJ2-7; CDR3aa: CASSTGTGVFYEQYF; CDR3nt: TGTGCCAGTAGTACCGGGACAGGCGTTTTTTACGAGCAGTACTTC
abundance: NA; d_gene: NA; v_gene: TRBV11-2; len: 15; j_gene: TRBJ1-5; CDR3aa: CASSLDGFRGTPQHF; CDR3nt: TGTGCCAGCAGCTTAGACGGGTTTCGGGGTACGCCCCAGCATTTT
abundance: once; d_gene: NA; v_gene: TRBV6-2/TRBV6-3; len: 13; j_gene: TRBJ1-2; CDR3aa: CASSWVGREGYTF; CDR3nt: TGTGCCAGCAGTTGGGTCGGCAGGGAAGGCTACACCTTC
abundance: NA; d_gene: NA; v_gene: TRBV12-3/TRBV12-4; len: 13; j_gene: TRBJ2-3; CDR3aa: CASSLGLTDTQYF; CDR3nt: TGTGCCAGCAGTTTGGGACTGACAGATACGCAGTATTTT
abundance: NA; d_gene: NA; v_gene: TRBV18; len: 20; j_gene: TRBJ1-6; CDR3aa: CASSPRPGRGTTLLNSPLHF; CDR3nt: TGTGCCAGCTCACCACGTCCGGGGAGGGGGACTACGCTGCTTAATTCACCCCTCCACTTT
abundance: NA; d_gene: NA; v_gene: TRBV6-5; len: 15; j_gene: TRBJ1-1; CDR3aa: CASSYEMVTNTEAFF; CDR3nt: TGTGCCAGCAGTTACGAGATGGTTACCAACACTGAAGCTTTCTTT
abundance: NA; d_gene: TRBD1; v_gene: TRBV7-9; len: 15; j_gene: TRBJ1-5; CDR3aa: CASSPTGVGNQPQHF; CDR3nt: TGTGCCAGCAGCCCGACAGGGGTAGGCAATCAGCCCCAGCATTTT
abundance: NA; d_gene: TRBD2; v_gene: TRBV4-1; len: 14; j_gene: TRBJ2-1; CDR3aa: CASSQDSTGGEQFF; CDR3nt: TGCGCCAGCAGCCAAGACAGTACGGGGGGTGAGCAGTTCTTC
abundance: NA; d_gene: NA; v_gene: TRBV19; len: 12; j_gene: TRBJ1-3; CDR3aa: CASQQSGNTIYF; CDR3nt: TGTGCCAGTCAACAGTCTGGAAACACCATATATTTT
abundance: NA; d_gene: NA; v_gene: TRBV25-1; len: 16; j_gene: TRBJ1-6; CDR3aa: CASSADWGLSNSPLHF; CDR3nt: TGTGCCAGCAGTGCCGATTGGGGACTTTCGAATTCACCCCTCCACTTT
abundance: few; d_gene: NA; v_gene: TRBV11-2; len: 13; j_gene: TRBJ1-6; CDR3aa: CASSLDLNSPLHF; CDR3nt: TGTGCCAGCAGCTTAGATCTTAATTCACCCCTCCACTTT
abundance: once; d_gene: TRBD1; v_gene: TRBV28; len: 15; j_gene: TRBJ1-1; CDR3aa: CASSLWTGLNTEAFF; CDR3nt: TGTGCCAGCAGTCTCTGGACAGGATTGAACACTGAAGCTTTCTTT
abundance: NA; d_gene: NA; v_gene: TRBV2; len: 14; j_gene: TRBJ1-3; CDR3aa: CASSVLSSGNTIYF; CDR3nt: TGTGCCAGCAGTGTCCTGAGCTCTGGAAACACCATATATTTT
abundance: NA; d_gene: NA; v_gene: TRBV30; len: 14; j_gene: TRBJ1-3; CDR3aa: CAGAVTDSGNTIYF; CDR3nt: TGTGCCGGAGCGGTCACAGACTCTGGAAACACCATATATTTT
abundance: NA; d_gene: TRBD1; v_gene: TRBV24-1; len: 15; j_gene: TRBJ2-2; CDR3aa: CAAEGAYANTGELFF; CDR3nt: TGTGCCGCTGAGGGGGCGTACGCGAACACCGGGGAGCTGTTTTTT
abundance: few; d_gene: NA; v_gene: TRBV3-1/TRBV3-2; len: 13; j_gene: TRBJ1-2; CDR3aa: CASSQPRVWGYTF; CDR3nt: TGTGCCAGCAGCCAACCCCGGGTGTGGGGCTACACCTTC
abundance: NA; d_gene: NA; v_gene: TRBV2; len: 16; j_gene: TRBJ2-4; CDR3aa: CASSEAKGRAKNIQYF; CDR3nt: TGTGCCAGCAGTGAAGCGAAGGGGAGGGCCAAAAACATTCAGTACTTC
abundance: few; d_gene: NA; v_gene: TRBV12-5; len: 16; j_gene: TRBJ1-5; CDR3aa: CASGSTGLRSNQPQHF; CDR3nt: TGTGCTAGTGGTTCAACCGGTCTCCGGAGCAATCAGCCCCAGCATTTT
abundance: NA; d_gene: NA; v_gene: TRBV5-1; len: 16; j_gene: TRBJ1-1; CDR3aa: CASSLISTARGTEAFF; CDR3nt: TGCGCCAGCAGCTTGATCTCGACAGCCCGCGGAACTGAAGCTTTCTTT
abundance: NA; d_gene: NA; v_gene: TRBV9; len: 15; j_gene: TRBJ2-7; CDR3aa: CASSVGPGSSYEQYF; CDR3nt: TGTGCCAGCAGCGTAGGTCCGGGGAGCTCCTACGAGCAGTACTTC
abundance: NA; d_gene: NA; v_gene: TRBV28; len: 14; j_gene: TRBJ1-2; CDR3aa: CASRDRGANYGYTF; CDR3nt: TGTGCCAGCCGCGACCGGGGGGCTAACTATGGCTACACCTTC
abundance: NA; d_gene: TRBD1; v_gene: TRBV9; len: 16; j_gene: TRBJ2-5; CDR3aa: CASSVGFQGAQETQYF; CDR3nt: TGTGCCAGCAGCGTAGGGTTTCAGGGGGCCCAAGAGACCCAGTACTTC
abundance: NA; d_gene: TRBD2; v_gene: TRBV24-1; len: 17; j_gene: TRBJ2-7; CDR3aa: CATSDSAGGGSSYEQYF; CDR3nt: TGTGCCACCAGTGACTCGGCGGGCGGCGGGAGCTCCTACGAGCAGTACTTC
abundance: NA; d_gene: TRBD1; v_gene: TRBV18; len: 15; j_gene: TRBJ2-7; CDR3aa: CASSPRIDRASEQYF; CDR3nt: TGTGCCAGCTCACCACGTATAGACAGGGCGTCCGAGCAGTACTTC
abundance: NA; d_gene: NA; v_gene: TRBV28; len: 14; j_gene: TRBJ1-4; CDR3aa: CASGGAAQRKKLFF; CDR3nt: TGTGCCAGCGGTGGGGCGGCACAACGGAAAAAACTGTTTTTT
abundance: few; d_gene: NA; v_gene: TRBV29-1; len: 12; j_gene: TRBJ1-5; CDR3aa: CSVAGANQPQHF; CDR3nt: TGCAGCGTTGCAGGGGCCAATCAGCCCCAGCATTTT
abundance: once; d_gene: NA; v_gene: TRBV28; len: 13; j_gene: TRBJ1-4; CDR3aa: CASSSLSREKLFF; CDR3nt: TGTGCCAGCAGTTCCTTGTCCCGGGAAAAACTGTTTTTT
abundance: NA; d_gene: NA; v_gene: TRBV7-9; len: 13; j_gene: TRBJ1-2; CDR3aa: CASSLGPYYGYTF; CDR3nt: TGTGCCAGCAGCTTGGGGCCGTACTATGGCTACACCTTC
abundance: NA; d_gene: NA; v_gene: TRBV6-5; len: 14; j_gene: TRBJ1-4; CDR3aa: CASSYSGVGEKLFF; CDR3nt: TGTGCCAGCAGTTACTCCGGGGTTGGAGAAAAACTGTTTTTT
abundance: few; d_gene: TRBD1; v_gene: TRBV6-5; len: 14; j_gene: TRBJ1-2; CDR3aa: CASSRGQGLGGYTF; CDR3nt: TGTGCCAGCAGTCGGGGACAGGGATTGGGTGGCTACACCTTC
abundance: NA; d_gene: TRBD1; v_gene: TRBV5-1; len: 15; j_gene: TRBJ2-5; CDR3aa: CASSLEGTGEETQYF; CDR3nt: TGCGCCAGCAGCTTGGAGGGGACAGGGGAGGAGACCCAGTACTTC
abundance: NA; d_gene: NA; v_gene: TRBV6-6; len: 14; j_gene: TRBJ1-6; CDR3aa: CASSYGDSSSPLHF; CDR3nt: TGTGCCAGCAGTTACGGCGACTCCAGTTCACCCCTCCACTTT
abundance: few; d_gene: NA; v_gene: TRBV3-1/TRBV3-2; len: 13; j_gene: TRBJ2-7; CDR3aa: CASSQDMGAEQYF; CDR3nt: TGTGCCAGCAGCCAAGATATGGGGGCCGAGCAGTACTTC
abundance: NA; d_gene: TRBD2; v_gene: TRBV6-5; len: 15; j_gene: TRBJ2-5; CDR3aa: CASSYPSGSGKTQYF; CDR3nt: TGTGCCAGCAGTTACCCTAGCGGGAGTGGAAAGACCCAGTACTTC
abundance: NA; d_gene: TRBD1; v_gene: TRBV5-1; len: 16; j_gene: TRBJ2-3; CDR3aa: CASSPLTGGNTDTQYF; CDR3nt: TGCGCCAGCAGCCCACTTACAGGGGGAAACACAGATACGCAGTATTTT
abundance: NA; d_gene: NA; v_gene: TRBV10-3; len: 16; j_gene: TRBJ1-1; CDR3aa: CAISESGGRGTTEAFF; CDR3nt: TGTGCCATCAGTGAGTCAGGGGGAAGGGGAACCACTGAAGCTTTCTTT
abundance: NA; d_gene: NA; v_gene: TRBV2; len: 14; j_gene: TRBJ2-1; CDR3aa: CASSLVGGGNEQFF; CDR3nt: TGTGCCAGCAGTTTGGTAGGGGGGGGTAATGAGCAGTTCTTC
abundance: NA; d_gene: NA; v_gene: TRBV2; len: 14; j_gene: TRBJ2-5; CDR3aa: CASSLSRSQETQYF; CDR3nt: TGTGCCAGCAGTTTATCTAGGAGCCAAGAGACCCAGTACTTC
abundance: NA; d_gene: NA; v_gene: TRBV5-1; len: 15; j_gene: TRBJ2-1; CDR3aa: CASSTDFSSYNEQFF; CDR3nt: TGCGCCAGCAGCACTGACTTTAGCTCCTACAATGAGCAGTTCTTC
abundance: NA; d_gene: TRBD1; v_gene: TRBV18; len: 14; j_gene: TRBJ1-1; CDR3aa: CASSQTGGNTEAFF; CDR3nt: TGTGCCAGCTCACAGACAGGGGGGAACACTGAAGCTTTCTTT
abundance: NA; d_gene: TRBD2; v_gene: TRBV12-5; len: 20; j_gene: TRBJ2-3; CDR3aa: CASGRGATGLAGKSTDTQYF; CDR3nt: TGTGCTAGTGGCAGAGGTGCCACCGGACTAGCGGGGAAGAGCACAGATACGCAGTATTTT
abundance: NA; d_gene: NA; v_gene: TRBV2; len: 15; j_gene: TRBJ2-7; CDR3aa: CASSERPGPSYEQYF; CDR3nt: TGTGCCAGCAGTGAACGGCCAGGGCCTTCCTACGAGCAGTACTTC